This T cell receptor (beta chain) was found in a study of T cells in Graves' hyperthyroidism and ophthalmopathy. This clonotype appeared a few times. The source material, RNA transcripts, was used to amplify TCR beta CDR3 regions. In the first-round RT-PCR of the TCR CDR3, the HTBI primer set was used. Via MiXCR, TCRdb re-called the multiplex PCR reads, giving one row per CDR3 protein. Among fewer than 900,000 distinct CDR3 sequences listed, around 20% were seen once. Source material: blood. This TCR was recovered from a woman aged 50 to 65 with Graves' hyperthyroidism that later progressed to Graves' ophthalmopathy.

The DNA of the CDR3 is TGTGCCAGCAGCTCGGACAGGGGGATATACAATGAGCAGTTCTTC. Translating it yields CASSSDRGIYNEQFF. The rearrangement uses TRBV5-8 and TRBJ2-1; 10 nucleotides agree with TRBD1. Per the germline V gene, CDR1 is SGHTS and CDR2 is YDEGEE. Unmatched junction bases numbered 4, after V lost 3 bases and J lost 4 bases. This CDR3 comprises 15 residues.